The source of this TCR beta chain is a study of blood T cell repertoires in COVID-19. In the original processing: By means of reference gene primer amplification, nucleated cell counts were estimated. Sequencing used immunoSEQ multiplex PCR; TCRdb keeps in-frame clones, though not all of them. Clone size and the V and J calls come from that table; the DNA yielded D and trimming. Among 250,000 to 400,000 clones listed, roughly 85% were seen once. Individuals drawn from 20 to 25 US areas were roughly 18 to 100 years old. V was pared by 8 bases and J by 4 bases, with 11 bases of the junction left unmatched. The V gene's germline CDR1 is MDHEN and CDR2 SYDVKM. This CDR3 is built from 15 residues.

This TCR derives from a woman between 25 and 40 years old who had been exposed to COVID-19. This rearrangement joins TRBV28 to TRBJ1-2, with 9 bases lining up with TRBD1. What was sequenced was PBMCs or T cells enriched from blood (not recorded which). CDR3 in DNA: TGTGCCAGCGCTAAGACAGGGGGGATGATCTATGGCTACACCTTC. This sequence encodes CASAKTGGMIYGYTF.